These 8 T cell receptor beta chains originate from one sample sequenced in a study of blood T cell repertoires in COVID-19. Generated by immunoSEQ multiplex PCR, the TCRdb table keeps only in-frame clones and is missing some. The sample lists about 300,000 clones, nearly 90% seen once, with 1.5% to 2% in the top ten. Sequenced sample: peripheral blood. Receptors were obtained from a woman in her twenties or thirties with COVID-19, enrolled during active disease.

This chain connects TRBV7-6 to TRBJ1-1; D gene ambiguous. V was clipped by 1 base and J by 4 bases, with 13 bases between them. The CDR3 covers 15 residues. From germline, CDR1 is SGHVS and CDR2 FNYEAQ. CDR3 nucleotide sequence: TGTGCCAGCAGCTTAGAACCGAGGGATGGCACTGAAGCTTTCTTT. Amino acids: CASSLEPRDGTEAFF.

J is TRBJ2-1 and V is TRBV7-2; 11 bases match TRBD2. The CDR3 covers 15 residues. Germline V CDR1 and CDR2: SGHTA, FQGNSA. With 5 bases clipped from V and 7 bases from J, the junction kept 7 bases outside the gene matches. This chain's CDR3 is CASSPLAGASNEQFF. The CDR3 DNA reads TGTGCCAGCAGCCCACTAGCGGGGGCGTCGAATGAGCAGTTCTTC.

The J gene is TRBJ2-6, the V gene TRBV30; TRBD1 agrees at 7 bases. With V trimmed by 3 bases and J by 12 bases, 11 bases remained unmatched. This CDR3 is 14 amino acids long. Looked up from germline, CDR1 is GTSNPN and CDR2 is SVGIG (reference sequence). Here the CDR3 reads CAWRRQGLGPVLTF. The CDR3 DNA reads TGTGCCTGGAGAAGACAGGGTCTAGGTCCCGTCCTGACTTTC.

The CDR3 DNA reads TGTGCCAGCAGATCCGGGACAGTCAATGAGCAGTTCTTC. Amino acid sequence: CASRSGTVNEQFF. This chain connects TRBV5-8 to TRBJ2-1; 7 bases map to TRBD1. V lost 5 bases to trimming and J lost 6 bases; unmatched junction nucleotides: 5. Germline lookup yields CDR1 SGHTS and CDR2 YDEGEE. The CDR3 covers 13 residues. The full variable domain, rest sourced from reference TRBV5-8 and TRBJ2-1, is EAGVTQSPTHLIKTRGQQATLRCSPISGHTSVYWYQQALGLGLQFLLWYDEGEERNRGNFPPRFSGRQFPNYSSELNVNALELEDSALYLCASRSGTVNEQFFGPGTRLTVL.

The rearrangement uses TRBV4-1 and TRBJ1-6; tentatively, D is TRBD1 (5 bases). From germline, CDR1 is MGHRA and CDR2 YSYEKL. V shed 4 bases and J shed 7 bases, with 14 bases lying between them. The CDR3 extends over 15 amino acids. The CDR3 bases are TGCGCCAGCAGCCGGGGCACAGACGAAAATTCACCCCTCCACTTT. As protein: CASSRGTDENSPLHF.

The gene calls are TRBV7-2 and TRBJ2-4; D perhaps matches TRBD2 (6 bases). The V gene lost 3 bases and the J gene lost 8 bases, with 14 bases spanning the gap. Germline-derived CDR1 and CDR2 are SGHTA and FQGNSA. The CDR3 totals 14 residues. DNA of the CDR3: TGTGCCAGCAGCTTTGCCGGATGGGGGGACATTCAGTACTTC. It encodes CASSFAGWGDIQYF.

This clone was found a few times. The rearrangement joins TRBV13 to TRBJ1-1, with 10 bases that match TRBD1. The CDR3 runs to 16 residues. Germline V gene lookup returns CDR1 PRHDT and CDR2 FYEKMQ (reference sequence). Trimming cost V 5 bases and J 1 base; bases outside gene matches: 7. In nucleotides, the CDR3 is TGTGCCAGCAGCCAGGAGACAGGGGGCACGAACACTGAAGCTTTCTTT. Protein product: CASSQETGGTNTEAFF. The full variable domain, rest sourced from reference TRBV13 and TRBJ1-1, is AAGVIQSPRHLIKEKRETATLKCYPIPRHDTVYWYQQGPGQDPQFLISFYEKMQSDKGSIPDRFSAQQFSDYHSELNMSSLELGDSALYFCASSQETGGTNTEAFFGQGTRLTVV.

The rearrangement uses TRBV5-5 and TRBJ1-1; TRBD1 matches at 11 bases. This CDR3 is 16 amino acids long. Germline V CDR1 and CDR2: SGHKS, YYEKEE (reference sequence). J lost 6 bases, V lost 4 bases, and 11 bases had no gene match. CDR3 coding DNA: TGTGCCAGCAGCCTAAGGACAGGGGGCGCGGGGGCTGAAGCTTTCTTT. Its translation is CASSLRTGGAGAEAFF.